Given below is one TCR beta chain in context. Primers for the PCR totalled 60 Vbeta and 13 Jbeta. The repertoire was sequenced with immunoSEQ multiplex PCR; TCRdb's copy has only in-frame clones and lacks some. The repertoire consists of over 110,000 clones, with around 78% occurring once and the leading ten covering about 6.6%. The data are from a study of cytomegalovirus exposure and HLA in healthy donors. CDR3 length equals 13 residues. V dropped 7 bases and J dropped 4; count of bases not matched to a gene: 9. Germline values: CDR1 SQVTM, CDR2 ANQGSEA. The source material was PBMCs. The TCR was taken from a woman aged 40 to 50 in good health and CMV-seropositive. This chain connects TRBV29-1 to TRBJ1-2; 7 nucleotides match TRBD1. CDR3 in amino acids: CSAERQGGYGYTF. CDR3 nucleotides: TGCAGCGCCGAGAGACAGGGAGGCTATGGCTACACCTTC.